These 26 T cell receptor beta chains share one sample of origin, sequenced in a study of blood T cell repertoires in COVID-19. Libraries were prepared by immunoSEQ multiplex PCR; TCRdb keeps only in-frame clonotypes and omits some of them. The sample lists some 300,000 clones; 70% to 90% were seen once. Sequencing was carried out using PBMCs or T cells enriched from blood (not recorded which). These receptors originate from an older woman in a cohort exposed to, infected with or recovered from COVID-19 (not recorded which).

The chain carries TRBV19 and TRBJ2-5, with TRBD1 as a possible D gene (6 bases). The V gene lost 5 bases and the J gene lost 7 bases, with 14 bases spanning the gap. This CDR3 is built from 13 residues. The germline gives CDR1 LNHDA, CDR2 SQIVND (reference sequence). Here the CDR3 reads CASSEVGAGTQYF. The DNA of the CDR3 is TGTGCCAGTAGTGAAGTGGGGGCTGGGACCCAGTACTTC. The whole variable domain, filled in from reference TRBV19 and TRBJ2-5, reads DGGITQSPKYLFRKEGQNVTLSCEQNLNHDAMYWYRQDPGQGLRLIYYSQIVNDFQKGDIAEGYSVSREKKESFPLTVTSAQKNPTAFYLCASSEVGAGTQYFGPGTRLLVL.

This clone came up once. The chain has TRBV7-9 and TRBJ1-4, with D perhaps TRBD1 (6 bases). Germline V gene data show CDR1 as SEHNR and CDR2 as FQNEAQ (reference sequence). Deletions cut 2 bases from V and 11 bases from J, with 12 bases between. CDR3 length: 13 residues. The CDR3 loop reads CASSLQGREKLFF. DNA of the CDR3: TGTGCCAGCAGCTTACAGGGGAGGGAGAAACTGTTTTTT.

The V gene is TRBV6-2 or TRBV6-3, the J gene TRBJ1-6; the D is unclear. Between the trimmed V and J ends, which lost 0 bases and 7 bases, there was a span of 13 bases. Germline CDR1 and CDR2: MNHEY and SVGEGT. The CDR3 spans 16 residues. As DNA, the CDR3 is TGTGCCAGCAGTTACTCGACGCCCGGAGGGAATTCACCCCTCCACTTT. It is translated as CASSYSTPGGNSPLHF.

This clone was picked up one time. This chain links TRBV5-4 with TRBJ1-4; TRBD1 matches at 7 bases. Germline V gene sequence: CDR1 SGHNT, CDR2 YYREEE (reference sequence). V lost 4 bases and J lost 7; bases outside the gene matches: 10. CDR3 length equals 15 residues. The CDR3 is CASSRSTGSLEKLFF. The CDR3 DNA reads TGTGCCAGCAGCCGCTCGACAGGGAGCCTTGAAAAACTGTTTTTT.

The J gene is TRBJ2-1, the V gene TRBV24-1, with D uncertain. V was clipped by 9 bases and J by 9 bases, with 11 bases between them. CDR1 KGHDR and CDR2 SFDVKD come from the germline V gene. This CDR3 is built from 11 residues. CDR3 amino acids: CATSLGSEQFF. CDR3 in DNA: TGTGCCACCTCCCTAGGCAGTGAGCAGTTCTTC.

This chain links TRBV18 with TRBJ2-7, with D perhaps matching TRBD2 (6 bases). This CDR3 region has 15 residues. V lost 3 bases to trimming and J lost 6 bases, with 18 bases between them. Germline CDR1 is KGHSH and CDR2 is LQKENI. CDR3 protein: CASSPTDSSGGEQYF. In DNA form, the CDR3 reads TGTGCCAGCTCACCGACTGACAGTTCCGGGGGCGAGCAGTACTTC.

The genes are TRBV5-4 and TRBJ2-1; 7 positions match TRBD2. Germline assignment: CDR1 SGHNT and CDR2 YYREEE (reference sequence). The CDR3 totals 13 residues. The V segment lost 3 bases and the J segment 6 bases; nucleotides outside the gene matches: 3. The CDR3 DNA reads as TGTGCCAGCAGCTCAGGACTAGTCAATGAGCAGTTCTTC. This sequence encodes CASSSGLVNEQFF.

J is TRBJ2-2 and V is TRBV7-9, with 12 positions matching TRBD2. The CDR3 is made up of 14 amino acids. Trimming removed 8 bases from V and 7 bases from J; junction bases left unmatched: 5. In germline, CDR1 is SEHNR, CDR2 FQNEAQ (reference sequence). The CDR3: CASGLAGSDGELFF. For the CDR3, the DNA is TGTGCCAGCGGACTAGCGGGAAGTGACGGGGAGCTGTTTTTT.

The genes are TRBV2 and TRBJ1-6; possibly TRBD1 for D (6 bases). V lost 1 base and J lost 9, with 19 bases in between. Germline V gene sequence: CDR1 SNHLY, CDR2 FYNNEI. CDR3 length: 17 amino acids. The CDR3 sequence is CASSEGQGRIFPSPLHF. CDR3 coding DNA: TGTGCCAGCAGTGAAGGGCAGGGGAGAATATTCCCTTCACCCCTCCACTTT.

The chain links TRBV30 to TRBJ1-5, with TRBD1 as a possible D gene (6 bases). Trimming removed 0 bases from V and 4 bases from J, with 10 bases in between. Germline lookup yields CDR1 GTSNPN and CDR2 SVGIG (reference sequence). This CDR3 spans 14 amino acids. The CDR3 DNA is TGTGCCTGGAGTGTGGGGGCAGGGAATCAGCCCCAGCATTTT. This gives the protein CAWSVGAGNQPQHF.

This chain joins TRBV7-9 and TRBJ1-5; possible D gene TRBD1, 6 bases. The CDR3 has 14 amino acids. CDR1 and CDR2 from the germline V gene are SEHNR and FQNEAQ (reference sequence). Trimming removed 5 bases at V and 0 bases at J, with 8 bases between. The CDR3 protein is CASSRTASNQPQHF. The CDR3, as DNA: TGTGCCAGCAGCCGGACAGCTAGCAATCAGCCCCAGCATTTT.

This clone showed up just once. The sample holds other DNA sequences that translate to the same CDR3. V and J are TRBV27 and TRBJ2-1, with 9 bases aligning to TRBD2. The junction had 3 bases not matched to a gene; V was cut back by 6 bases and J by 0 bases. The germline V gene has CDR1 MNHEY and CDR2 SMNVEV (reference sequence). This CDR3 is 15 amino acids long. This chain's CDR3 is CASRLSGSSYNEQFF. The CDR3 DNA sequence: TGTGCCAGCAGACTTAGCGGGAGCTCCTACAATGAGCAGTTCTTC.

V usage is TRBV2 and J usage is TRBJ1-1; D is possibly TRBD1 (5 bases). Trimming stripped 5 bases from V and 7 bases from J, with 17 bases between. Germline V gene sequence: CDR1 SNHLY, CDR2 FYNNEI. The CDR3 is 14 residues long. Written as DNA, the CDR3 is TGTGCCAGCAGTCTGCCGGGGGGTCAAGGTGAAGCTTTCTTT. Translating gives CASSLPGGQGEAFF.

This clone was recorded once. The rearrangement uses TRBV5-1 and TRBJ2-7, with TRBD2 matching 12 bases. The V gene end was trimmed by 1 base and the J gene end by 1 base; junction bases not matched to a gene: 0. The CDR3 extends over 15 amino acids. Germline CDR1 and CDR2: SGHRS and YFSETQ. CDR3 amino acids: CASSLTSGGSYEQYF. DNA for the CDR3: TGCGCCAGCAGCTTGACTAGCGGGGGGTCCTACGAGCAGTACTTC.

This clone has just one count. The J gene is TRBJ1-6, the V gene TRBV11-2; D perhaps matches TRBD1 (6 bases). With 0 bases removed from V and 5 bases from J, the gap between germline ends came to 8 bases. In germline, CDR1 is SGHAT, CDR2 FQNNGV. The CDR3 contains 15 residues. In DNA form, the CDR3 reads TGTGCCAGCAGCTTAGAGGGGGCAGATAATTCACCCCTCCACTTT. This encodes CASSLEGADNSPLHF.

V gene TRBV6-7 combines with J gene TRBJ2-7; maybe TRBD1 (6 bases). TRBV6-7 is an ORF; its function is uncertain. The V gene lost 10 bases and the J gene lost 3 bases, with 19 bases spanning the gap. This CDR3 is 14 amino acids long. Here the CDR3 DNA reads TGTGCCATACATACAGGGACCCCGCTCTACGAGCAGTACTTC. It translates to CAIHTGTPLYEQYF.

The chain links TRBV6-5 to TRBJ1-4, with unresolved D. V was trimmed by 4 bases and J by 0 bases, leaving 9 bases between them. The CDR3 extends over 15 amino acids. CDR1 is MNHEY, CDR2 SVGAGI, per germline. CDR3 sequence reads: CASSLDTATNEKLFF. In DNA form, the CDR3 reads TGTGCCAGCAGTTTAGACACCGCAACTAATGAAAAACTGTTTTTT.

J is TRBJ1-1 and V is TRBV4-2, with unresolved D. The CDR3 length is 12 residues. From germline, CDR1 is LGHNA and CDR2 YNFKEQ. The V gene lost 0 bases and the J gene lost 11 bases, with 10 bases spanning the gap. CDR3 protein: CASSQDERRAFF. The CDR3 DNA follows: TGTGCCAGCAGCCAAGACGAGAGGAGGGCTTTCTTT.

This clone showed up just once. The gene calls are TRBV28 and TRBJ2-1, with D perhaps TRBD2 (6 bases). Germline CDR1 is MDHEN and CDR2 is SYDVKM. Trimming removed 5 bases from V and 5 bases from J, with 13 bases in between. The length of the CDR3 is 14 residues. The CDR3 protein is CASSGAGINNEQFF. The CDR3 coding sequence is TGTGCCAGCAGTGGGGCGGGGATAAACAATGAGCAGTTCTTC.

This chain links TRBV5-6 with TRBJ2-6, with a possible D match to TRBD2 (6 bases). Trimming stripped 3 bases from V and 0 bases from J, with 10 bases between. CDR1 is SGHDT and CDR2 is YYEEEE in the germline V gene. This CDR3 has 16 amino acids. The CDR3 nucleotides read TGTGCCAGCAGCTCAGGGAGGTTCTCTGGGGCCAACGTCCTGACTTTC. Its protein is CASSSGRFSGANVLTF. The variable domain in full, completed from reference TRBV5-6 and TRBJ2-6, reads DAGVTQSPTHLIKTRGQQVTLRCSPKSGHDTVSWYQQALGQGPQFIFQYYEEEERQRGNFPDRFSGHQFPNYSSELNVNALLLGDSALYLCASSSGRFSGANVLTFGAGSRLTVL.

The chain uses TRBV18 and TRBJ2-5; 8 positions agree with TRBD1. The germline gives CDR1 KGHSH, CDR2 LQKENI. This CDR3 is 12 amino acids long. V shed 8 bases and J 2 bases; nucleotides not matched to a gene: 1. CDR3 sequence reads: CASGQGQETQYF. CDR3 DNA: TGTGCCAGCGGACAGGGTCAAGAGACCCAGTACTTC.

This clone has just a few counts. The chain uses TRBV6-6 and TRBJ2-1, with D unresolved. V was clipped by 6 bases and J by 0 bases, with 12 bases between them. Germline V gene sequence: CDR1 MNHNY, CDR2 SVGAGI (reference sequence). There are 15 residues in the CDR3. CDR3 residues: CASRVRQPSYNEQFF. The CDR3 coding sequence is TGTGCCAGCAGAGTGCGGCAGCCCTCCTACAATGAGCAGTTCTTC.

The rearrangement links TRBV5-1 to TRBJ2-1; a possible D gene is TRBD1 (5 bases). The CDR3 covers 16 residues. V was pared by 0 bases and J by 7 bases, with 17 bases between. Looked up from germline, CDR1 is SGHRS and CDR2 is YFSETQ. The CDR3 DNA is TGCGCCAGCAGCTTGGCCGCCAGGGAACCTCCAAATGAGCAGTTCTTC. Its translation is CASSLAAREPPNEQFF.

The rearrangement joins TRBV25-1 to TRBJ1-2, with 9 bases that match TRBD1. V shed 4 bases and J 4 bases; nucleotides not matched to a gene: 4. The CDR3 is 14 amino acids. CDR1 and CDR2 (germline): MGHDK, SYGVNS. CDR3 nucleotides: TGTGCCAGCAGTGCAACAGGGGGCAGCTATGGCTACACCTTC. It specifies CASSATGGSYGYTF.

The chain employs TRBV27 and TRBJ2-2, with TRBD2 matching over 9 bases. This CDR3 spans 16 amino acids. CDR1 is MNHEY and CDR2 is SMNVEV in the germline V gene (reference sequence). The ends lost 0 bases at V and 7 bases at J; junction bases unmatched: 6. The CDR3 spells CASSLSGTSFGGELFF. CDR3 coding DNA: TGTGCCAGCAGTTTATCCGGGACTAGCTTTGGCGGGGAGCTGTTTTTT.

V usage is TRBV28 and J usage is TRBJ1-1; D uncertain. Germline V gives CDR1 MDHEN, CDR2 SYDVKM. This CDR3 has 14 amino acids. Trimming removed 4 bases at V and 2 bases at J, with 11 bases between. This chain's CDR3 is CASSSAGLNTEAFF. The DNA for the CDR3 is TGTGCCAGCAGTTCCGCGGGTTTAAACACTGAAGCTTTCTTT. The variable domain in full, with the rest retrieved from reference TRBV28 and TRBJ1-1, is DVKVTQSSRYLVKRTGEKVFLECVQDMDHENMFWYRQDPGLGLRLIYFSYDVKMKEKGDIPEGYSVSREKKERFSLILESASTNQTSMYLCASSSAGLNTEAFFGQGTRLTVV.